Listed below are T cell receptor beta chains from one sample, sequenced in a study of blood T cells in healthy people across ages. TCRdb re-analysed the 5' RACE reads in MiXCR, keeping a single row per CDR3 protein. The top ten clones hold about 6.3% of a sample with roughly 1,300,000 distinct CDR3 sequences, around 59% of them seen once. Specimen: blood. These receptors were collected from a man between 18 and 35 years old in good health. CDR3s leave out the opening cysteine and the closing phenylalanine or tryptophan.

V gene	J gene	CDR3 protein
TRBV7-2	TRBJ2-7	ASSKLARGEQY
TRBV3-1	TRBJ2-7	ASSQASRGEQY
TRBV3-1	TRBJ2-1	ASSPQPAGVPNEQF
TRBV7-9	TRBJ2-2	ASSKGDRETGELF
TRBV25-1	TRBJ1-4	ASSEPSGGRAEKLF
TRBV6-2/TRBV6-3	TRBJ1-4	ASSYAGTDEKLF
TRBV4-1	TRBJ1-1	ASSQDPRERRSEAF
TRBV5-5	TRBJ2-4	ASSYTGTAGAKNIQY
TRBV20-1	TRBJ2-7	SATGGQGAYEQY
TRBV15	TRBJ1-2	ATSTPSFYGYT
TRBV3-1	TRBJ2-7	ASSQANREYEQY
TRBV20-1	TRBJ2-7	SAPGPALEQY
TRBV10-3	TRBJ1-5	ATAWDRESNQPQH
TRBV13	TRBJ2-7	ASSPTLRGNEQY
TRBV4-3	TRBJ2-3	ASSQGPRTDTDTQY
TRBV27	TRBJ1-4	ASSPDSLEKLF
TRBV25-1	TRBJ1-2	ASSESVQAPIYGYT
TRBV4-1	.	ASSFDRGNEQY
TRBV20-1	TRBJ2-1	SATVRPTSGRLYNEQF
TRBV6-6	.	ASNSGQETQY
TRBV29-1	TRBJ1-2	SVDVQADYGYT
TRBV12-3/TRBV12-4	TRBJ2-2	ASSNIGGTGELF
TRBV7-2	TRBJ2-7	ASRPEGQGFFSDQY
TRBV10-3	TRBJ2-7	AIGQSPGAYEQY
TRBV29-1	TRBJ1-2	SVEGFSYGYT
TRBV2	TRBJ2-1	ASVGFNEQF
TRBV25-1	TRBJ2-7	ASSESKGREAPYEQY
TRBV7-9	TRBJ1-1	ASSSRRGKNTEAF
TRBV10-3	TRBJ1-1	AISEPTRTDVYWGTEAF
TRBV7-6	TRBJ2-5	ASSSPVEAQY
TRBV7-2	TRBJ2-3	ASRRRPYDTDTQY
TRBV4-2	TRBJ2-1	ASSQDGGGDRNEQF
TRBV4-2	TRBJ2-3	ASSQGGLAGADTQY
TRBV4-1	TRBJ2-5	ASSHRTGPQETQY
TRBV29-1	TRBJ1-5	SEDTKCNQPQH
TRBV20-1	TRBJ2-7	SARGLAGAPYYEQY
TRBV29-1	TRBJ1-2	SALGTEVSDYT
TRBV11-2	TRBJ2-7	ASSIGLADSYEQY
TRBV28	TRBJ2-7	ASSLLQGALGQY
TRBV10-1	TRBJ1-6	ASSESTPSPLH
TRBV20-1	TRBJ1-4	SARVPGTANEKLF
TRBV9	TRBJ2-1	ASTVTLGAFNEQF
TRBV21-1	TRBJ2-3	ASVVAGLMGDTDTQY
TRBV25-1	TRBJ2-7	ASSEGSGATFGEQY
TRBV7-9	TRBJ2-7	ASREEITREQY
TRBV7-2	TRBJ2-3	ASSLEVAGGSTDTQY
TRBV20-1	TRBJ2-7	SAGSYHSYEQY
TRBV6-5	.	ASSYGRAAYEQY
TRBV11-2	TRBJ2-2	ASRSRGAGELF
TRBV20-1	TRBJ1-2	SATPGLNYGYT
TRBV10-1	TRBJ2-2	ASSETYTGELF
TRBV29-1	TRBJ1-1	SVVQQMNTEAF
TRBV7-9	TRBJ2-7	ASSSPTSGGSNEQY